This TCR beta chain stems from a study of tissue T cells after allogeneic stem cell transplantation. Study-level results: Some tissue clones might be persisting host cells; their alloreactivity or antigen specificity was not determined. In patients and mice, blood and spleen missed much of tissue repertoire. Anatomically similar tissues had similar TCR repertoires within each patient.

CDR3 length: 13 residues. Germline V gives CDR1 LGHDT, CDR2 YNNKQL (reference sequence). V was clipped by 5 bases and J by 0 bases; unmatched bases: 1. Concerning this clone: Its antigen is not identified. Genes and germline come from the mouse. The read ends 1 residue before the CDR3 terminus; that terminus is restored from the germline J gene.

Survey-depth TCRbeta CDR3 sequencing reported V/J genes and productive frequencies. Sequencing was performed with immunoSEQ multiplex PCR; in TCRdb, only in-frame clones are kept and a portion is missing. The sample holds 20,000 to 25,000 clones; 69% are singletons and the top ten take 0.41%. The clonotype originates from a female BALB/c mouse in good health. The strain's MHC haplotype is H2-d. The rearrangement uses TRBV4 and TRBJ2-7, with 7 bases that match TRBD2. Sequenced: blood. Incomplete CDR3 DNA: TGTGCCAGCAGCCGACTGGGCTCCTATGAACAGTAC. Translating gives CASSRLGSYEQY. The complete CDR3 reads CASSRLGSYEQYF.